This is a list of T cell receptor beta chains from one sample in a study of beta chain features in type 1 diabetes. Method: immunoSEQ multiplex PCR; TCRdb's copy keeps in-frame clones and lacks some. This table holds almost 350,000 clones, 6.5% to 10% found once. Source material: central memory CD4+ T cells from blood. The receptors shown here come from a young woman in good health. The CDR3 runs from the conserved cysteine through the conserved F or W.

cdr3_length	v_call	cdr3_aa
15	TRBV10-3	CAISERTGGTGELFF
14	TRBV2	CASRSGVAYNEQFF
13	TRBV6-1	CASSVTSGSVQFF
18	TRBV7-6	CASSLVGTSGIYQETQYF
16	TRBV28	CASSYLTVTANFGYTF
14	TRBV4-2	CASSETWSNQPQHF
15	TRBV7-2	CASSQDLAGDIGQYF
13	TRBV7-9	CASSLPRKDTQYF
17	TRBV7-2	CASSFSPAGGAYNEQFF
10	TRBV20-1	CSASRYEQYF
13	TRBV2	CASSAGYTGELFF
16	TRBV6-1	CASSGTSGSTYNEQFF
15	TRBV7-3	CASSFELGWGNEQFF
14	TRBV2	CASSESQGGGEQFF
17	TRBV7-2	CASSLRTGGVEKYEQYF
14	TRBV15	CATTVDRGRDTQYF
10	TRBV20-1	CSAIDREQFF
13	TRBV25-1	CASSDVGRGAQYF
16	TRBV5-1	CASSLGSRELSYEQYF
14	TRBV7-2	CASSPRLAGAEQYF
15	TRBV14	CASSQKGLANNEQFF
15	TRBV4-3	CASSPTSGRANEQFF
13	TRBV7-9	CASSRDLNEKLFF
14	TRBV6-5	CASSRQGAFYEQYF
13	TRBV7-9	CASSLERAGELFF
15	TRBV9	CASSDRGTGQETQYF
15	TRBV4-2	CASSQGRNMNTEAFF
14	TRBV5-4	CASSLGGAKTEAFF
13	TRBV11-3	CASSLLDSNEQFF
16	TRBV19	CASSIGGQGTTGELFF
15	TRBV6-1	CASSESKGKNNEQFF
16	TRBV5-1	CASSATSGRAPDTQYF
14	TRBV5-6	CASSSWDSYQPQHF
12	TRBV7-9	CASSLGQATAFF
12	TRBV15	CATSSEAGELFF
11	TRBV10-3	CAPRQGGEQYF
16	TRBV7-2	CASSLALTGVTDTQYF
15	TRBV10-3	CAISESNRPIHGYTF
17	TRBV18	CASSPPGGSISGNTIYF
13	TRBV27	CASKRAQTGELFF
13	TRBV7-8	CASSSQENTEAFF
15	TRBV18	CASSPLTSGSYEQFF
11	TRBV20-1	CSGGSFGEQFF
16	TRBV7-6	CASSLARVAGPGELFF